Listed below are T cell receptor beta chains from one sample, sequenced in a study of cytomegalovirus exposure and HLA in healthy donors. The method was immunoSEQ multiplex PCR; TCRdb's version includes in-frame clones alone and lacks a portion of them. The table has around 300,000 clones, roughly 70% seen once; the top ten hold over 2%. Sequencing input: PBMCs. These receptors were taken from a female donor in good health and CMV-seronegative. Both conserved end residues are part of each CDR3. D genes are given only for firm matches. Rows may omit the clone size; those that give it use once, few, many or a size class.

cdr3_aa	cdr3_nt	clone_size	j_call	v_call	d_call
CATRTSGSGNEQFF	TGTGCCACGAGGACTAGCGGGAGTGGTAATGAGCAGTTCTTC	-	TRBJ2-1	TRBV10-3	TRBD2
CASSRNSGTDNNEQFF	TGTGCCAGCAGCCGAAATAGCGGGACAGATAACAATGAGCAGTTCTTC	-	TRBJ2-1	TRBV11-3	-
CASSVSYNSNQPQHF	TGTGCCAGCAGTGTGAGTTATAATAGCAATCAGCCCCAGCATTTT	-	TRBJ1-5	TRBV2	-
CASSSRTGSRDTQYF	TGTGCCAGCAGCTCAAGGACAGGTTCGCGAGATACGCAGTATTTT	-	TRBJ2-3	TRBV11-3	TRBD1
CASTEGGNTIYF	TGTGCCAGCACCGAGGGAGGAAACACCATATATTTT	once	TRBJ1-3	TRBV2	-
CASSPGDRAAGELFF	TGTGCCAGCTCACCGGGGGACAGGGCGGCCGGGGAGCTGTTTTTT	few	TRBJ2-2	TRBV18	TRBD1
CASSLAGGTHEQYF	TGTGCCAGTTCCCTAGCGGGAGGTACCCACGAGCAGTACTTC	-	TRBJ2-7	TRBV19	TRBD2
CASSFLGSGANVLTF	TGTGCCAGCAGCTTCCTAGGTTCCGGGGCCAACGTCCTGACTTTC	-	TRBJ2-6	TRBV7-3	-
CAVGDSASSNEQYF	TGTGCCGTTGGGGACAGCGCCTCATCGAACGAGCAGTACTTC	-	TRBJ2-7	TRBV10-3	TRBD1
CSSSQTGGDYGYTF	TGTTCCAGCAGCCAGACAGGGGGCGACTATGGCTACACCTTC	-	TRBJ1-2	TRBV7-9	TRBD1
CASNLGQADGYTF	TGTGCCAGTAATCTGGGACAGGCGGATGGCTACACCTTC	-	TRBJ1-2	TRBV19	TRBD1
CASKGSRDSPLHF	TGTGCCAGCAAGGGTTCCAGGGATTCACCCCTCCACTTT	-	TRBJ1-6	TRBV28	-
CAISVLTRRNF	TGTGCCATCAGTGTGTTGACCCGGAGGAACTTC	few	TRBJ2-7	TRBV10-3	-
CASSYSRGGEQYF	TGTGCCAGCAGTTACTCGAGAGGGGGCGAGCAGTACTTC	-	TRBJ2-7	TRBV6-5	-
CASSLRVGGEQYF	TGTGCCAGCAGTTTAAGGGTGGGAGGCGAGCAGTACTTC	-	TRBJ2-7	TRBV28	-
CASSPVAGNTGELFF	TGTGCCAGCTCACCTGTAGCGGGGAACACCGGGGAGCTGTTTTTT	-	TRBJ2-2	TRBV18	TRBD2
CASRGTVTAYEQYF	TGTGCCAGCAGGGGGACAGTCACGGCGTACGAGCAGTACTTC	-	TRBJ2-7	TRBV6-1	TRBD1
CASSLGSKQYF	TGTGCCAGCAGTTTGGGGAGCAAACAGTACTTC	-	TRBJ2-7	TRBV28	-
CASSALTPGLRGSYNSPLHF	TGTGCCAGTAGTGCCCTCACCCCGGGCCTCAGGGGCTCCTATAATTCACCCCTCCACTTT	-	TRBJ1-6	TRBV19	-
CASSLSSGTGELFF	TGCGCCAGCAGCTTATCTAGCGGGACCGGGGAGCTGTTTTTT	-	TRBJ2-2	TRBV5-1	TRBD2
CASSPLGLLYF	TGTGCCAGCAGCCCCCTCGGACTGCTGTACTTC	-	TRBJ2-7	TRBV7-8	-
CSGDRTDTQYF	TGCAGCGGGGACAGGACGGATACGCAGTATTTT	-	TRBJ2-3	TRBV29-1	TRBD1
CASSPPGQGTGELFF	TGTGCCAGCAGCCCACCAGGACAGGGGACCGGGGAGCTGTTTTTT	-	TRBJ2-2	TRBV7-9	TRBD1
CASSQDGGSYEQYF	TGTGCCAGCAGCCAAGATGGAGGGTCCTACGAGCAGTACTTC	-	TRBJ2-7	TRBV4-2	-
CASSHETSGSYNEQFF	TGTGCCAGCAGCCATGAAACGAGCGGGTCCTACAATGAGCAGTTCTTC	once	TRBJ2-1	TRBV4-2	-
CASMGLAGETQYF	TGTGCCAGCATGGGACTAGCGGGGGAGACCCAGTACTTC	-	TRBJ2-5	TRBV27	TRBD2
CALTGQSYEQYF	TGTGCCTTAACGGGACAATCCTACGAGCAGTACTTC	-	TRBJ2-7	TRBV30	-
CASSLVGGAHLSYEQYF	TGTGCCAGCAGCTTAGTAGGGGGCGCGCACCTTTCCTACGAGCAGTACTTC	-	TRBJ2-7	TRBV11-3	TRBD1
CASRGGALQPQHF	TGTGCCAGTCGTGGGGGGGCACTTCAGCCCCAGCATTTT	few	TRBJ1-5	TRBV6-5	-
CASSFTGLYGYTF	TGTGCCAGCAGCTTCACAGGTCTCTATGGCTACACCTTC	-	TRBJ1-2	TRBV7-9	-
CASSPYTGELFF	TGTGCCAGCAGTCCATACACCGGGGAGCTGTTTTTT	-	TRBJ2-2	TRBV2	-
CSVGTSSYEQYF	TGCAGCGTTGGGACTAGCTCCTACGAGCAGTACTTC	-	TRBJ2-7	TRBV29-1	TRBD2
CAWAGTPLYHEQFF	TGTGCCTGGGCCGGGACTCCACTCTACCATGAGCAGTTCTTC	few	TRBJ2-1	TRBV30	-
CASSLGQGANTEAFF	TGCGCCAGCAGCTTGGGACAGGGGGCAAACACTGAAGCTTTCTTT	-	TRBJ1-1	TRBV5-1	TRBD1
CASSSRIPGQGAGSPLHF	TGTGCCAGCAGTTCCAGAATTCCGGGACAGGGCGCGGGTTCACCCCTCCACTTT	-	TRBJ1-6	TRBV27	TRBD1
CSSSFGGDEQFF	TGTTCCAGCAGCTTCGGCGGGGATGAGCAGTTCTTC	-	TRBJ2-1	TRBV7-9	-
CASSAGLADYEQYF	TGTGCCAGCAGCGCCGGACTAGCGGACTACGAGCAGTACTTC	few	TRBJ2-7	TRBV7-2	TRBD2
CASSPYSSLAGTDTQYF	TGTGCCAGCAGCCCTTACTCGAGTCTAGCGGGCACAGATACGCAGTATTTT	-	TRBJ2-3	TRBV7-9	TRBD2
CASSLWSSGTGEQFF	TGCGCCAGCAGCTTATGGTCTAGCGGGACGGGTGAGCAGTTCTTC	-	TRBJ2-1	TRBV5-1	TRBD2
CASSLQGGTYEQYF	TGTGCCAGCAGCCTCCAGGGAGGAACCTACGAGCAGTACTTC	-	TRBJ2-7	TRBV14	-
CASSYSGVIAYGYTF	TGTGCCAGCAGTTACAGCGGAGTAATTGCCTATGGCTACACCTTC	-	TRBJ1-2	TRBV6-5	-
CSSNPAQEEVYGYTF	TGTTCCAGCAACCCCGCGCAAGAAGAGGTCTATGGCTACACCTTC	-	TRBJ1-2	TRBV7-9	-
CASSRLDRGGHEQYF	TGTGCCAGCAGTCGCCTGGACAGGGGGGGCCACGAGCAGTACTTC	-	TRBJ2-7	TRBV6-6	TRBD1
CASPGQGKGVGFEQFF	TGTGCCAGCCCGGGACAGGGAAAGGGAGTAGGGTTTGAGCAGTTCTTC	few	TRBJ2-1	TRBV2	TRBD1
CASSFDRVGTEAFF	TGTGCCAGCAGCTTCGACAGGGTAGGGACTGAAGCTTTCTTT	once	TRBJ1-1	TRBV11-2	TRBD1
CASSLDGTGSGNTIYF	TGTGCCAGCAGCTTAGATGGGACAGGCTCTGGAAACACCATATATTTT	-	TRBJ1-3	TRBV7-9	TRBD1
CASKVRWLDGYTF	TGTGCCAGTAAGGTCCGGTGGCTAGATGGCTACACCTTC	-	TRBJ1-2	TRBV19	-
CASSYSTREAGNTIYF	TGTGCCAGCAGTTACTCGACGAGGGAAGCTGGAAACACCATATATTTT	-	TRBJ1-3	TRBV6-6	-
CASSLGGQKSLYNEQFF	TGTGCCAGCAGCTTGGGGGGACAGAAATCCCTCTACAATGAGCAGTTCTTC	-	TRBJ2-1	TRBV5-4	TRBD1
CASVRTGPYEQYF	TGTGCCAGCGTGCGGACAGGCCCGTACGAGCAGTACTTC	-	TRBJ2-7	TRBV6-1	TRBD1
CASSHRYVSSYEQYF	TGTGCCAGCAGCCACCGGTATGTAAGCTCCTACGAGCAGTACTTC	-	TRBJ2-7	TRBV4-2	-
CSSSLITIYF	TGTTCCAGCAGCTTAATAACCATATATTTT	-	TRBJ1-3	TRBV7-9	-
CASSRESLIYEQYF	TGTGCCAGCAGCCGGGAATCTTTAATCTACGAGCAGTACTTC	-	TRBJ2-7	TRBV6-1	-
CASRDGQGVDEKLFF	TGTGCCAGCAGGGACGGACAGGGAGTAGATGAAAAACTGTTTTTT	-	TRBJ1-4	TRBV7-9	TRBD1
CASSSKRESGNTIYF	TGTGCCAGCAGCTCCAAACGGGAGTCTGGAAACACCATATATTTT	-	TRBJ1-3	TRBV7-9	-